The text below deals with one T cell receptor (beta chain). A second PCR of about 7 to 12 cycles used a sample-barcoded 5' primer and a J-beta primer mix. A single record per CDR3 protein comes from TCRdb applying MiXCR to the 5' RACE reads. The sample lists fewer than 700,000 distinct CDR3 sequences; around 38% were seen once. Per sample, extraction of total RNA gave at least 6 micrograms in every case. The sample belongs to a study of blood T cells in healthy people across ages. This TCR derives from a man older than 75 in good health. Sequenced material: blood.

The CDR3 bases are TGTGCCAGCAGCTTGATGAGCGGCGTACAGGGAAGCGATACGCAGTATTTT. Protein sequence: CASSLMSGVQGSDTQYF. This rearrangement joins TRBV7-2 to TRBJ2-3, with D possibly being TRBD1 (6 bases). CDR1 is SGHTA, CDR2 FQGNSA, per germline. The CDR3 is 17 amino acids. Trimming stripped 3 bases from V and 6 bases from J, with 22 bases between.